The source of this T cell receptor beta chain is a study of regulatory T cells in long-lasting Graves disease. There are 19 residues in the CDR3. Looked up from germline, CDR1 is LNHDA and CDR2 is SQIVND (reference sequence). Trimming removed 3 bases from V and 0 bases from J; junction bases left unmatched: 10. Library construction for TCR beta used iRepertoire HTBI primers and Arm-PCR of CDR3 regions. From the multiplex PCR reads, TCRdb called clonotypes with MiXCR, one entry per CDR3 protein. The sample shows 450,000 to 700,000 distinct CDR3 sequences, roughly 13% of them seen only once. Time point denoted: newly diagnosed GD, antithyroid drugs for less than 3 months. Extracted RNA from PBMCs served as the source of the TCR library. Tubes containing EDTA received about 9.4 milliliters of drawn peripheral blood. These same data were also listed under a study on T cells in Graves' hyperthyroidism and ophthalmopathy. That publication notes: Blood shared most expanded thyroid clonotypes above 0.001. Ophthalmopathy was predicted by the model a median of 6.5 months ahead of onset.

The sample consisted of peripheral blood mononuclear cells (PBMCs), taken at new diagnosis, from a patient treated with antithyroid drugs. The chain combines TRBV19 with TRBJ2-3; 12 bases fit TRBD2. This clonotype was obtained from a young man with Graves disease. CDR3 amino acids: CASSISWGTSGSSTDTQYF. The CDR3 bases are TGTGCCAGTAGTATCAGTTGGGGGACTAGCGGGTCCAGCACAGATACGCAGTATTTT.